The 13 T cell receptor beta chains listed next were all sequenced from one sample in a study of preoperative IRX-2 immunotherapy in early breast cancer. Treatment indicated: preoperative locoregional IRX-2 cytokine immunotherapy. Here immunoSEQ multiplex PCR was the method, and the copy in TCRdb shows in-frame clones only, minus some. This table holds more than 20,000 clones, about 81% found once. The sequences come from lymph node tissue, collected after IRX-2 immunotherapy. Receptors were obtained from a human donor with breast cancer.

The rearrangement joins TRBV18 to TRBJ2-6; D tentatively fits TRBD1 or TRBD2 (5 bases each). The CDR3 is made up of 17 amino acids. V lost 3 bases, J lost 2 bases, and 14 bases lay in between. Germline V gene sequence: CDR1 KGHSH, CDR2 LQKENI. CDR3 nucleotides: TGTGCCAGCTCACCGGGACCCGGCAAGGCTGGGGCCAACGTCCTGACTTTC. It yields the protein CASSPGPGKAGANVLTF.

V and J are TRBV7-4 and TRBJ1-1; D remains ambiguous. V was trimmed by 6 bases and J by 2 bases, leaving 10 bases between them. The CDR3 length is 13 residues. Germline assignment: CDR1 SGHVT and CDR2 SQSDAQ. The CDR3 sequence is CASSDGRNTEAFF. The CDR3 DNA is TGTGCCAGCAGTGATGGGCGTAACACTGAAGCTTTCTTT.

This clone was seen a single time. The J gene is TRBJ2-5, the V gene TRBV5-1; TRBD1 or TRBD2 may be the D gene (5 bases each). Trimming shortened V by 2 bases and J by 1 base, and 12 bases separated the two germline ends. The CDR3 contains 15 residues. CDR1 is SGHRS and CDR2 is YFSETQ in the germline V gene. CDR3 nucleotide sequence: TGCGCCAGCAGCTTATACCGTGGGGGCCAAGAGACCCAGTACTTC. Protein product: CASSLYRGGQETQYF. Full variable domain (outside the CDR3, taken from reference TRBV5-1 and TRBJ2-5): KAGVTQTPRYLIKTRGQQVTLSCSPISGHRSVSWYQQTPGQGLQFLFEYFSETQRNKGNFPGRFSGRQFSNSRSEMNVSTLELGDSALYLCASSLYRGGQETQYFGPGTRLLVL.

This sequence joins TRBV29-1 and TRBJ2-4; 9 nucleotides match TRBD2. The germline V gene encodes CDR1 SQVTM and CDR2 ANQGSEA. CDR3 length: 14 amino acids. Germline trimming cut 4 bases from V and 4 bases from J; bases unmatched to any gene: 5. CDR3 in DNA: TGCAGCGTTGCCAGCGGGGGGCTTAAAAACATTCAGTACTTC. Amino acid sequence: CSVASGGLKNIQYF. The full variable domain, in which reference TRBV29-1 and TRBJ2-4 provide the parts outside the CDR3, is SAVISQKPSRDICQRGTSLTIQCQVDSQVTMMFWYRQQPGQSLTLIATANQGSEATYESGFVIDKFPISRPNLTFSTLTVSNMSPEDSSIYLCSVASGGLKNIQYFGAGTRLSVL.

The chain uses TRBV14 and TRBJ1-4; maybe TRBD1 (6 bases). This CDR3 is 17 amino acids long. V was shortened by 3 bases and J by 0 bases, with 14 bases between the two germline ends. Germline V CDR1 and CDR2: SGHDN, FVKESK. The CDR3 nucleotides are TGTGCCAGCAGCCAGGTCAGGGGAAATGCAACTAATGAAAAACTGTTTTTT. It translates to CASSQVRGNATNEKLFF.

This chain connects TRBV12-5 to TRBJ1-2; 7 bases line up with TRBD1. Germline loops: CDR1 LGHNT, CDR2 FRNRAP. CDR3 length equals 15 residues. The ends lost 7 bases at V and 2 bases at J; junction bases unmatched: 10. The CDR3 loop is CASVRRGQGNYGYTF. In DNA, the CDR3 is TGTGCTAGTGTCCGAAGGGGGCAGGGAAACTATGGCTACACCTTC.

This clone was seen once. This chain joins TRBV6-8 and TRBJ2-7; D possibly corresponds to TRBD1 (6 bases). The germline V and J ends were trimmed by 5 bases and 2 bases, with 19 bases remaining between them. The CDR3 consists of 16 residues. The germline V gene has CDR1 MNHGY and CDR2 SAAAGT. CDR3 DNA sequence: TGTGCCAGCAGTCACCTACAGGGAAAGGGCACCTACGAGCAGTACTTC. Protein: CASSHLQGKGTYEQYF.

The chain links TRBV14 to TRBJ1-1; a weak D match, TRBD1 (6 bases). From germline, CDR1 is SGHDN and CDR2 FVKESK. V lost 5 bases to trimming and J lost 1 base, with 11 bases between them. The CDR3 is 14 residues long. The CDR3 nucleotides read TGTGCCAGCAGCTACAGGGTTGAGAACACTGAAGCTTTCTTT. Translated: CASSYRVENTEAFF.

V usage is TRBV19 and J usage is TRBJ1-4; perhaps TRBD1 as D (6 bases). Trimming pared 7 bases from V and 6 bases from J, leaving 18 bases between. CDR1 is LNHDA and CDR2 is SQIVND in the germline V gene (reference sequence). This CDR3 has 15 amino acids. The CDR3 DNA follows: TGTGCCAGTACCTACTCACCTCAGGGGTATGAAAAACTGTTTTTT. It yields the protein CASTYSPQGYEKLFF.

This chain joins TRBV19 and TRBJ2-1; a possible D gene is TRBD2 (5 bases). With 1 base removed from V and 10 bases from J, the gap between germline ends came to 8 bases. Germline CDR1 and CDR2: LNHDA and SQIVND (reference sequence). This CDR3 is 12 amino acids long. This CDR3 reads CASSIGEQEQFF. The CDR3 nucleotides are TGTGCCAGTAGTATAGGGGAGCAGGAGCAGTTCTTC.

As concerns this clone: Germline and junction disagree at one end, which may indicate a read error. The V gene is TRBV7-6, the J gene TRBJ2-5; maybe TRBD1 (7 bases). There are 15 residues in the CDR3. The germline gives CDR1 SGHVS, CDR2 FNYEAQ. CDR3 amino acids: CASSLGGQSQETQYF. For the CDR3, the DNA is TGTGCTAGCAGCTTGGGGGGACAGAGCCAAGAGACCCAGTACTTC.

The genes are TRBV27 and TRBJ1-5, with D possibly TRBD1 on 6 matching bases. Germline V gene sequence: CDR1 MNHEY, CDR2 SMNVEV (reference sequence). The CDR3 extends over 18 amino acids. V shed 0 bases and J shed 0 bases, with 15 bases lying between them. CDR3 coding DNA: TGTGCCAGCAGTTTATCGCGCGTTGGGGGGGCTAGCAATCAGCCCCAGCATTTT. Its translation: CASSLSRVGGASNQPQHF.

The chain links TRBV30 to TRBJ1-2, with 8 bases fitting TRBD1. The CDR3 has 14 amino acids. Germline lookup yields CDR1 GTSNPN and CDR2 SVGIG (reference sequence). The V and J ends lost 3 bases and 9 bases, in that order; junction bases with no gene match: 12. The DNA of the CDR3 is TGTGCCTGGAGCCACTCATTTCAGGGGGCTCGCTACACCTTC. Its protein is CAWSHSFQGARYTF.